This paragraph reports one T cell receptor beta chain. Its antigen is currently unknown. The germline gene is not matched at one end of the junction; a read error may be the cause. The data belong to a study of T cells after yellow fever vaccination. Germline V gene sequence: CDR1 DFQATT, CDR2 SNEGSKA (reference sequence). This CDR3 has 14 amino acids. MiXCR was run by TCRdb on the 5' RACE reads, yielding one entry per CDR3 protein. The sample shows about 210,000 distinct CDR3 sequences, less than 3.5% of them seen only once. Study conclusions and caveats: The study noted that FACS-sorted repertoires could contain abundant clonotypes contaminating from the bulk population.

The receptor comes from a man aged 18 to 35 who received the YFV17D yellow fever vaccine. The chain uses TRBV20-1 and TRBJ2-1, with D tentatively TRBD2 (6 bases). The specimen was CD4+ T cells sorted from PBMCs, collected 10 days after the yellow fever booster vaccination. CDR3 sequence: CSASRRVSDNEQFF. In nucleotides, the CDR3 is TGCAGCGCTAGTCGGAGGGTATCGGACAATGAGCAGTTCTTC.